The clone carrying this T cell receptor (beta chain) was seen a few times. Using immunoSEQ multiplex PCR, the repertoire was profiled, and TCRdb retains in-frame clones only, with some absent. The sample yields some 46,000 clones, without any singletons. The data originate from a study of T cells after posttransplantation cyclophosphamide. CDR3 length: 17 residues. Germline trimming cut 5 bases from V and 5 bases from J; bases unmatched to any gene: 14. Looked up from germline, CDR1 is SNHLY and CDR2 is FYNNEI. Sequencing was done on a sample of PBMCs. This clonotype was sampled from a man aged 40-49 years in good health, CMV-negative, and a related stem cell transplant donor. This chain uses TRBV2 with TRBJ2-7; 11 bases match TRBD2. The chain's CDR3 is CASSPRGVAGGIDEQYF. CDR3 sequence (DNA): TGTGCCAGCAGTCCCCGTGGGGTAGCGGGGGGGATAGACGAGCAGTACTTC.